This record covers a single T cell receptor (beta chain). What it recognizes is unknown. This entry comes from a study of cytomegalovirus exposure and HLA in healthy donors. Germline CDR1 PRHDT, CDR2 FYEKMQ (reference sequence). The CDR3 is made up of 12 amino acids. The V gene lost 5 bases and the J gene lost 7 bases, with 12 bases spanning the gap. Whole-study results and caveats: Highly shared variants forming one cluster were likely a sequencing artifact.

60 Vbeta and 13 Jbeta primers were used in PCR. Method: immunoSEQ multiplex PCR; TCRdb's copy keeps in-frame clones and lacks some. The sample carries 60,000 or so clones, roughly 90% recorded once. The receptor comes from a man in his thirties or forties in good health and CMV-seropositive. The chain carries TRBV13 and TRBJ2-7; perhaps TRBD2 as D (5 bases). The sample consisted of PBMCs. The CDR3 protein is CASSRGSQEQYF. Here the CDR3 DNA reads TGTGCCAGCAGCCGAGGGAGTCAGGAGCAGTACTTC.